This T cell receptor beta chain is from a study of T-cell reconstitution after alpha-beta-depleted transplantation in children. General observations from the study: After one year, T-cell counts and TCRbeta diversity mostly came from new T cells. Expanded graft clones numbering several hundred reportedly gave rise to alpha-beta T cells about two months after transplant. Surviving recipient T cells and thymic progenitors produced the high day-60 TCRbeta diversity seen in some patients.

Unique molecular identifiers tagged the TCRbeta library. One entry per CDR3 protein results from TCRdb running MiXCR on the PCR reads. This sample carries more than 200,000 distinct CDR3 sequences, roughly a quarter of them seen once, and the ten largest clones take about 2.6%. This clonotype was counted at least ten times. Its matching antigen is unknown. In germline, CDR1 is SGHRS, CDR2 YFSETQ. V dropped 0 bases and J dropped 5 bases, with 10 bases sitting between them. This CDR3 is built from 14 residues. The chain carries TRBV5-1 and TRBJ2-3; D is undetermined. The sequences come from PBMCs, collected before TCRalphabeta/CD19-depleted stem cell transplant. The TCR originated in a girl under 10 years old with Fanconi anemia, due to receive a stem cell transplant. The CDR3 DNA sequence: TGCGCCAGCAGCTTGGGACCGTCCGGAGATACGCAGTATTTT. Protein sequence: CASSLGPSGDTQYF.